This entry lists 12 T cell receptor beta chains sequenced from one sample in a study of blood T cell repertoires in COVID-19. Method: immunoSEQ multiplex PCR; TCRdb's copy keeps in-frame clones and lacks some. The table lists over 85,000 clones, around nine tenths of them singletons, with 3% in the top ten. Sample: peripheral blood. These receptors came from a man between 45 and 60 years old with active or convalescent COVID-19.

This clone has just one count. This chain uses TRBV2 with TRBJ2-5, with a weak D call TRBD2 (6 bases). Trimming shortened V by 6 bases and J by 5 bases, and 16 bases separated the two germline ends. Germline V gene sequence: CDR1 SNHLY, CDR2 FYNNEI. The CDR3 covers 14 residues. The CDR3 coding sequence is TGTGCCAGCAGAGGCAGGGACTCGGGGGAGACCCAGTACTTC. Its protein is CASRGRDSGETQYF. Full variable domain (rest looked up from reference TRBV2 and TRBJ2-5): EPEVTQTPSHQVTQMGQEVILRCVPISNHLYFYWYRQILGQKVEFLVSFYNNEISEKSEIFDDQFSVERPDGSNFTLKIRSTKLEDSAMYFCASRGRDSGETQYFGPGTRLLVL.

This CDR3 reads CASSYSGQSSYGYTF. The CDR3 nucleotides read TGTGCCAGCAGTTACTCGGGACAGTCATCCTATGGCTACACCTTC. This chain connects TRBV6-5 to TRBJ1-2; 7 nucleotides line up with TRBD1. With 0 bases clipped from V and 4 bases from J, the junction kept 5 bases outside the gene matches. This CDR3 is built from 15 residues. The germline V gene encodes CDR1 MNHEY and CDR2 SVGAGI.

The V call is TRBV5-1, the J call TRBJ2-3; 8 nucleotides agree with TRBD1. V lost 3 bases and J lost 6; bases outside the gene matches: 12. There are 16 residues in the CDR3. In germline, CDR1 is SGHRS, CDR2 YFSETQ. CDR3: CASSWDRYQTQDTQYF. CDR3 nucleotides: TGCGCCAGCAGCTGGGACAGGTATCAAACACAGGATACGCAGTATTTT.

This chain joins TRBV2 and TRBJ1-3; the D gene is possibly TRBD1 (5 bases). This CDR3 has 14 amino acids. CDR1 and CDR2 from the germline V gene are SNHLY and FYNNEI. The ends were cut back, 2 bases at V and 4 bases at J, with 9 bases in the middle. The CDR3 spells CASSEMTAGNTIYF. For the CDR3, the DNA is TGTGCCAGCAGTGAAATGACAGCGGGAAACACCATATATTTT.

The DNA of the CDR3 is TGCGCCAGCAGCCAAGGGTTGGGGAGCACTGAAGCTTTCTTT. Protein sequence: CASSQGLGSTEAFF. The gene calls are TRBV4-1 and TRBJ1-1, with D hard to call. Trimming took off 1 base at V and 4 bases at J, with 10 bases between the two ends. The CDR3 is made up of 14 amino acids. CDR1 MGHRA and CDR2 YSYEKL come from the germline V gene.

This clone was seen a few times. V gene TRBV7-8 combines with J gene TRBJ1-2, with D uncertain. Deletions cut 1 base from V and 3 bases from J, with 12 bases between. Looked up from germline, CDR1 is SGHVS and CDR2 is FQNEAQ. This CDR3 has 15 residues. Here the CDR3 DNA reads TGTGCCAGCAGCTTAGTCCCAGGAGGGTACTATGGCTACACCTTC. It translates to CASSLVPGGYYGYTF.

This sequence joins TRBV5-1 and TRBJ2-5, with 8 bases fitting TRBD2. The CDR3 runs 14 residues. Germline loops: CDR1 SGHRS, CDR2 YFSETQ. The V gene end was trimmed by 7 bases and the J gene end by 4 bases; junction bases not matched to a gene: 9. The CDR3 region is CASANSGGPETQYF. CDR3 in DNA: TGCGCCAGCGCCAATTCGGGGGGGCCAGAGACCCAGTACTTC.

This CDR3 reads CASSRTGVVTGELFF. CDR3 coding DNA: TGCGCCAGCAGCCGAACAGGGGTTGTCACCGGGGAGCTGTTTTTT. The rearrangement uses TRBV5-1 and TRBJ2-2, with 7 bases identical to TRBD1. Germline lookup yields CDR1 SGHRS and CDR2 YFSETQ. The ends lost 4 bases at V and 4 bases at J; junction bases unmatched: 7. The CDR3 runs 15 residues. Together with reference TRBV5-1 and TRBJ2-2, the CDR3 gives the full variable domain: KAGVTQTPRYLIKTRGQQVTLSCSPISGHRSVSWYQQTPGQGLQFLFEYFSETQRNKGNFPGRFSGRQFSNSRSEMNVSTLELGDSALYLCASSRTGVVTGELFFGEGSRLTVL.

The gene calls are TRBV5-1 and TRBJ2-5; D is uncertain. The CDR3 length is 14 residues. Trimming stripped 0 bases from V and 1 base from J, with 7 bases between. Germline lookup yields CDR1 SGHRS and CDR2 YFSETQ. This CDR3 is CASSLVAPQETQYF. The DNA of the CDR3 is TGCGCCAGCAGCTTGGTAGCACCCCAAGAGACCCAGTACTTC.

V usage is TRBV18 and J usage is TRBJ2-2, with 9 positions matching TRBD1. V shed 4 bases and J 3 bases; nucleotides not matched to a gene: 6. The germline V gene encodes CDR1 KGHSH and CDR2 LQKENI. The CDR3 consists of 16 residues. As DNA, the CDR3 is TGTGCCAGCTCACGATGGGACAGGGCAGACACCGGGGAGCTGTTTTTT. Amino acids: CASSRWDRADTGELFF.

The chain recombines TRBV27 with TRBJ2-1, with 9 bases fitting TRBD1. The CDR3 has 14 amino acids. Germline assignment: CDR1 MNHEY and CDR2 SMNVEV (reference sequence). J lost 5 bases, V lost 7 bases, and 6 bases had no gene match. The CDR3 protein is CASTRDRDHNEQFF. In DNA form, the CDR3 reads TGTGCCAGCACCAGGGACAGGGATCACAATGAGCAGTTCTTC.

The chain is built from TRBV28 and TRBJ1-3; no clear D gene. This CDR3 is 14 amino acids long. Germline V CDR1 and CDR2: MDHEN, SYDVKM. The ends were cut back, 8 bases at V and 0 bases at J, with 11 bases in the middle. CDR3: CASLTTSSGNTIYF. CDR3 coding DNA: TGTGCCAGCCTCACAACAAGCTCTGGAAACACCATATATTTT.